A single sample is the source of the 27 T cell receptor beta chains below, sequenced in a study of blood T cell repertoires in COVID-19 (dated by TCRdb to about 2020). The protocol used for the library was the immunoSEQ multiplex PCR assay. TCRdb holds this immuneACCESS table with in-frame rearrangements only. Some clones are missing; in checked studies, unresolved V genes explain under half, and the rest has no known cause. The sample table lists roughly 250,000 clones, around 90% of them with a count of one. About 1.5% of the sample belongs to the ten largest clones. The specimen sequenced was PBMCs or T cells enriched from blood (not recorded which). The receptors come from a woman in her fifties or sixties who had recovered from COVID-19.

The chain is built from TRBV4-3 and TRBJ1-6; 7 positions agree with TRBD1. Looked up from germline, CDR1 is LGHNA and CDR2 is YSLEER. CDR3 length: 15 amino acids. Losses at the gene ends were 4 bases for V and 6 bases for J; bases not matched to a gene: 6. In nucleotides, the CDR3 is TGCGCCAGCAGCCTAGGGACAGACGCTAATTCACCCCTCCACTTT. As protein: CASSLGTDANSPLHF.

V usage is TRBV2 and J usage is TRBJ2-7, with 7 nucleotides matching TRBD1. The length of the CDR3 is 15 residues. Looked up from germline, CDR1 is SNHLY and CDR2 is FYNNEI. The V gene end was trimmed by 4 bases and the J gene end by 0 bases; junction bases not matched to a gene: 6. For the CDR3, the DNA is TGTGCCAGCAGTGCGGGACAGTGGAGCTCCTACGAGCAGTACTTC. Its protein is CASSAGQWSSYEQYF.

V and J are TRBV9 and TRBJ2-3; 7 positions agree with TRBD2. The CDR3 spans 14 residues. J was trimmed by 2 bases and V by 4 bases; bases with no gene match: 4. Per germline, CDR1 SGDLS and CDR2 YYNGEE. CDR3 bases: TGTGCCAGCAGCCGGGGGGAGATCACAGATACGCAGTATTTT. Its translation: CASSRGEITDTQYF.

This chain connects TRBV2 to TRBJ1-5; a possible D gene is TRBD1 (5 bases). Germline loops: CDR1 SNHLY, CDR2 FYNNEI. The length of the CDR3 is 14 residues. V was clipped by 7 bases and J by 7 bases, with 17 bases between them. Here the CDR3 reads CASNRLGEGQPQHF. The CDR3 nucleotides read TGTGCCAGCAATCGACTAGGAGAGGGGCAGCCCCAGCATTTT.

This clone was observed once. CDR3 nucleotide sequence: TGTGCCAGCAGTTACTCGAGGGGGATTCAGTACTTC. It yields the protein CASSYSRGIQYF. This sequence joins TRBV6-5 and TRBJ2-4; possibly TRBD1 for D (6 bases). CDR1 is MNHEY, CDR2 SVGAGI, per germline. Between the trimmed V and J ends, which lost 0 bases and 10 bases, there was a span of 7 bases. This CDR3 has 12 residues.

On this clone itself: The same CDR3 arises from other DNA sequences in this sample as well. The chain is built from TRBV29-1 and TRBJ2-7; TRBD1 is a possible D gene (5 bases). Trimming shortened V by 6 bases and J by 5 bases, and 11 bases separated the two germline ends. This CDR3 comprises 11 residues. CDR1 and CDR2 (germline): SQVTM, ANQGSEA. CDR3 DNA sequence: TGCAGCGTCGACAGAGGCCACGAGCAGTACTTC. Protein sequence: CSVDRGHEQYF.

For the CDR3, the DNA is TGTGCCAGCAGCCAACTGACAGGGGGCACCGGGGAGCTGTTTTTT. Translated, it gives CASSQLTGGTGELFF. This chain uses TRBV16 with TRBJ2-2; 9 nucleotides agree with TRBD1. V trimming: 2 bases; J trimming: 4 bases; junction bases outside the gene matches: 2. Germline CDR1 KGHSY, CDR2 FQNENV. This CDR3 comprises 15 residues.

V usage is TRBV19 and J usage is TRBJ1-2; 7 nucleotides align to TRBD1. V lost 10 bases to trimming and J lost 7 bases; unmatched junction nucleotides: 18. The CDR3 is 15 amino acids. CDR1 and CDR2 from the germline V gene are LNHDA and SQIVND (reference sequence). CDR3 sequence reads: CATKLGQVPLRGYTF. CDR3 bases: TGTGCCACTAAACTCGGACAGGTGCCTCTCCGTGGCTACACCTTC. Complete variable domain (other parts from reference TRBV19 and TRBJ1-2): DGGITQSPKYLFRKEGQNVTLSCEQNLNHDAMYWYRQDPGQGLRLIYYSQIVNDFQKGDIAEGYSVSREKKESFPLTVTSAQKNPTAFYLCATKLGQVPLRGYTFGSGTRLTVV.

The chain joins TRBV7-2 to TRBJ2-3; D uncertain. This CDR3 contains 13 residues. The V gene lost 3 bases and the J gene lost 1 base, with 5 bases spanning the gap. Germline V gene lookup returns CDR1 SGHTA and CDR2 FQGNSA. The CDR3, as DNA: TGTGCCAGCAGCTTGCCGGGCACAGATACGCAGTATTTT. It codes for CASSLPGTDTQYF.

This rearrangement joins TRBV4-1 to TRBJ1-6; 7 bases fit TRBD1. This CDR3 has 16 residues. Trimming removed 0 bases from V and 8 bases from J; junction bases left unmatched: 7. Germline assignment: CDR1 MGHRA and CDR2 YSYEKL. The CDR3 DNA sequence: TGCGCCAGCAGCCAAGACCCATCCGACAGGGATTCACCCCTCCACTTT. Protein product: CASSQDPSDRDSPLHF.

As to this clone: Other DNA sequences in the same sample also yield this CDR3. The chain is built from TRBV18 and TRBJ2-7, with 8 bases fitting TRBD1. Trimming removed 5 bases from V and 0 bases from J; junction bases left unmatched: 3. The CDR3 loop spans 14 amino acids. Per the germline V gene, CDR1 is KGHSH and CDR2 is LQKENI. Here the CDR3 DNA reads TGTGCCAGCTCAACCACAGGGGGCTCCTACGAGCAGTACTTC. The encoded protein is CASSTTGGSYEQYF.

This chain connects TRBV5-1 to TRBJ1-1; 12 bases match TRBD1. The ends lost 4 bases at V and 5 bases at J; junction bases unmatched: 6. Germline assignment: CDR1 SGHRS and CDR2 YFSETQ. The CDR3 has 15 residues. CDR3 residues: CASSRDRGRWTEAFF. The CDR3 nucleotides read TGCGCCAGCAGCCGGGACAGGGGGCGGTGGACTGAAGCTTTCTTT.

Here the CDR3 DNA reads TGTGCCAGCAGCCAAGTTATAGCGGGAGTCCCCCCGTTCTTC. Protein sequence: CASSQVIAGVPPFF. The chain has TRBV14 and TRBJ2-1, with 9 bases identical to TRBD2. Germline V lookup: CDR1 SGHDN, CDR2 FVKESK. The CDR3 runs 14 residues. The V and J ends lost 1 base and 15 bases, in that order; junction bases with no gene match: 10.

The CDR3 DNA reads as TGTGCCAGCAGCCATGACAGGGGAGCTAATGAAAAACTGTTTTTT. Its translation: CASSHDRGANEKLFF. The chain joins TRBV5-6 to TRBJ1-4; 8 bases fit TRBD1. J was trimmed by 3 bases and V by 4 bases; bases with no gene match: 5. CDR3 size: 15 residues. The germline V gene has CDR1 SGHDT and CDR2 YYEEEE.

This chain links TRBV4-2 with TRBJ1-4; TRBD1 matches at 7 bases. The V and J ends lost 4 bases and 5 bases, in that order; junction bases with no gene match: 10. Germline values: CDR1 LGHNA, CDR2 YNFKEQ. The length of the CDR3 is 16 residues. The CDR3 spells CASSPAGTANNEKLFF. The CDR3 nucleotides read TGTGCCAGCAGCCCAGCCGGGACAGCGAACAATGAAAAACTGTTTTTT.

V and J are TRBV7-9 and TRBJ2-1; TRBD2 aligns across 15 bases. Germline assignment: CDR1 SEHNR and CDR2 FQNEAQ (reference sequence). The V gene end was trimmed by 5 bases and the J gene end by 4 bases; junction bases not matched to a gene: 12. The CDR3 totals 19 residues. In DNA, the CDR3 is TGTGCCAGCAGCACATCCGATCCGGGACTAGCGGGAGGATACAATGAGCAGTTCTTC. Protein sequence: CASSTSDPGLAGGYNEQFF.

CDR3 nucleotide sequence: TGTGCCAGCAGCCAAGAGACTTTCGGGGAGCTGTTTTTT. Protein: CASSQETFGELFF. This chain joins TRBV3-1 (or the pseudogene TRBV3-2) and TRBJ2-2, with D unresolved. This CDR3 contains 13 residues. The germline V and J ends were trimmed by 0 bases and 7 bases, with 6 bases remaining between them. Germline V gene sequence: CDR1 LGHDT, CDR2 YNNKEL (reference sequence).

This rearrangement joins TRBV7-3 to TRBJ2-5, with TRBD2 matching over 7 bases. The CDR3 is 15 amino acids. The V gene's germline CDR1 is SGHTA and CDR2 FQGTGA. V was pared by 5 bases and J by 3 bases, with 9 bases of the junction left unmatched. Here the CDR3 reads CASSPSGKVEETQYF. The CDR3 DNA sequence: TGTGCCAGCAGCCCGAGCGGGAAAGTTGAAGAGACCCAGTACTTC.

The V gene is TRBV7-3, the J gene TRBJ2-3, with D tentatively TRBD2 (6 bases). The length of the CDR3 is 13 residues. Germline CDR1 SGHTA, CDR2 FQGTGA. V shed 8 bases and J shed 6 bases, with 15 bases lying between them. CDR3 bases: TGTGCCAGCGGGCTTCGGGAGAGGGATACGCAGTATTTT. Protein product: CASGLRERDTQYF.

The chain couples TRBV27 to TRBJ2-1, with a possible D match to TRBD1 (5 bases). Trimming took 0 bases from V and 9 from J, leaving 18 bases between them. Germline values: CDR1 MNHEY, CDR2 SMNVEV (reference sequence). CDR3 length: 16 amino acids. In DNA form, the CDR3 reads TGTGCCAGCAGTTTATCAGACTTCGGCATAAGGGGTGAGCAGTTCTTC. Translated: CASSLSDFGIRGEQFF.

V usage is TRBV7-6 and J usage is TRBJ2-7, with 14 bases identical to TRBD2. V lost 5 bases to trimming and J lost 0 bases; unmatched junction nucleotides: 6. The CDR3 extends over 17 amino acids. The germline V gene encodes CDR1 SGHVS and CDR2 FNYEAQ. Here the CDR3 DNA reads TGTGCCAGCAGCCGTGGGACTAGCGGGAGAATCTCCTACGAGCAGTACTTC. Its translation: CASSRGTSGRISYEQYF.

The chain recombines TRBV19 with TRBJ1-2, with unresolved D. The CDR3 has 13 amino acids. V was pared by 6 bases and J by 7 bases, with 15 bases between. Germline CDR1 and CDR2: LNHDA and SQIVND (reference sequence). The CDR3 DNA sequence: TGTGCCAGTAGGCCCTTATTAACGGGTGGCTACACCTTC. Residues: CASRPLLTGGYTF.

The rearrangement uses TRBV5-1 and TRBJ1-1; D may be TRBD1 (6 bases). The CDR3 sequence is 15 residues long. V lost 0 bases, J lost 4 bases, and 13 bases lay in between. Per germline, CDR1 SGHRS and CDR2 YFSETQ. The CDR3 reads CASSLEFRGSTEAFF. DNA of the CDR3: TGCGCCAGCAGCTTGGAATTTAGGGGGAGCACTGAAGCTTTCTTT.

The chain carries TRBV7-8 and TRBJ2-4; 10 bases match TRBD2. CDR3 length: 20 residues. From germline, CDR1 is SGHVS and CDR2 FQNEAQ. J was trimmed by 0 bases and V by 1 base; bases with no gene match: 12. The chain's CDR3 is CASSLGLSSGSLVAKNIQYF. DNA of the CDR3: TGTGCCAGCAGCTTAGGATTGTCTAGCGGGAGTCTCGTAGCCAAAAACATTCAGTACTTC.

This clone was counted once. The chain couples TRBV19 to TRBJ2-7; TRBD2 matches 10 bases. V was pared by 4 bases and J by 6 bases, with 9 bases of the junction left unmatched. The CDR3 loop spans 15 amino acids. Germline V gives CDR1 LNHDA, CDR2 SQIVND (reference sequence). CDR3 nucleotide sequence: TGTGCCAGTAGTAAAATGCGGAGCGGGAGGGGCGAGCAGTACTTC. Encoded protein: CASSKMRSGRGEQYF.

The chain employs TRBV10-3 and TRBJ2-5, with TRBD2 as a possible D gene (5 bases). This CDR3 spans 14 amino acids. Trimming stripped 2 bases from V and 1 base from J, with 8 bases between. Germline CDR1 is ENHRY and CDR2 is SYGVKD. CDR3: CAISERLAQETQYF. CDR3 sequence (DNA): TGTGCCATCAGTGAGAGGCTAGCCCAAGAGACCCAGTACTTC.

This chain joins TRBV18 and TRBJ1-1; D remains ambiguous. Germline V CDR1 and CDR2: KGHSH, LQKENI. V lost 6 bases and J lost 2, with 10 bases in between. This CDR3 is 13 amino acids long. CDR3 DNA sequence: TGTGCCAGCTCCTCAGGTAGTAACACTGAAGCTTTCTTT. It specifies CASSSGSNTEAFF. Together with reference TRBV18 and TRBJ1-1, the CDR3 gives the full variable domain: NAGVMQNPRHLVRRRGQEARLRCSPMKGHSHVYWYRQLPEEGLKFMVYLQKENIIDESGMPKERFSAEFPKEGPSILRIQQVVRGDSAAYFCASSSGSNTEAFFGQGTRLTVV.